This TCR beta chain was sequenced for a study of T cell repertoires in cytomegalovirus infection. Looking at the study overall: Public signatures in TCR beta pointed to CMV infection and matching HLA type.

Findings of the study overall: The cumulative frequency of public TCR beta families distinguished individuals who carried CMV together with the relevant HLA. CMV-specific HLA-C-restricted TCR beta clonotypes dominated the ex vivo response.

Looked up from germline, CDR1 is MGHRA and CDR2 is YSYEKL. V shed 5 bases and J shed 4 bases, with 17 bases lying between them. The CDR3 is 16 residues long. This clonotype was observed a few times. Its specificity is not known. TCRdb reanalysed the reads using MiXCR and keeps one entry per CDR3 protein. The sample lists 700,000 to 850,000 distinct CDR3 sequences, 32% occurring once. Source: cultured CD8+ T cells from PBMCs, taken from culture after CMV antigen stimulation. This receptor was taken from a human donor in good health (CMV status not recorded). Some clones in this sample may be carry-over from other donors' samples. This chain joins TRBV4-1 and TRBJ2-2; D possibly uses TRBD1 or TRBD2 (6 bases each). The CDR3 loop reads CASSGKGGAGTGELFF. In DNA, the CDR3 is TGCGCCAGCAGCGGTAAGGGGGGAGCCGGCACCGGGGAGCTGTTTTTT.